The subject of this entry is one TCR beta chain. V was cut by 4 bases and J by 5 bases, with 18 bases left in between. CDR1 and CDR2 from the germline V gene are SNHLY and FYNNEI. This CDR3 is built from 15 residues. This sample was taken from a study of T cells in Graves' hyperthyroidism and ophthalmopathy. Authors of the study amplified TCR beta CDR3 regions from RNA transcripts. Initially, a first-round RT-PCR of the TCR CDR3 employed the HTBI primer set. In TCRdb, the multiplex PCR reads were re-called with MiXCR into one record per CDR3 protein. Of about 400,000 distinct CDR3 sequences in the sample, around 15% were seen once.

The V call is TRBV2, the J call TRBJ2-7; D tentatively reads TRBD1 or TRBD2 (7 bases each). The sequenced sample was blood. The sequence was obtained from a man aged 18 to 30 with Graves' ophthalmopathy. CDR3 DNA sequence: TGTGCCAGCAGTGTGGAGCAGGGGGGGCTCCACGAGCAGTACTTC. It specifies CASSVEQGGLHEQYF.